This T cell receptor (beta chain) comes out of a study of sequential checkpoint blockade in melanoma. Treatment: randomized to nivolumab then ipilimumab (arm A) or the reverse (arm B). From thawed PBMCs, live CD3+CD8+ cells negative for CD19 and CD56 were sorted. Looked up from germline, CDR1 is SGHVS and CDR2 is FNYEAQ. This CDR3 is 14 amino acids long. V shed 5 bases and J 1 base; nucleotides not matched to a gene: 1. Generated by immunoSEQ multiplex PCR, the TCRdb table keeps only in-frame clones and is missing some. The table shows fewer than 45,000 clones, with just over 85% occurring only once. The V and J genes are TRBV7-6 and TRBJ2-5, with TRBD2 matching over 10 bases. The source material was CD8+ T cells sorted from blood (inferred from file names), sampled from a patient given nivolumab and ipilimumab in sequence. This clonotype was obtained from a human donor with melanoma. The CDR3, as DNA: TGTGCCAGCAGCCGACTAGCGGGCCAAGAGACCCAGTACTTC. Residues: CASSRLAGQETQYF.